This T cell receptor (beta chain) was captured by sequencing in a study of cytomegalovirus exposure and HLA in healthy donors. CDR1 and CDR2 from the germline V gene are SGHDN and FVKESK. The V end lost 1 base, the J end lost 1 base, and 5 bases lay between the germline ends. This CDR3 comprises 14 residues. On this clone: Its antigen is unidentified. The sample carries other DNA sequences with the same CDR3.

General observations from the study: Researchers reportedly found TCR beta sequences accurately predicted most subjects' HLA-A and HLA-B alleles.

The PCR contained 60 Vbeta and 13 Jbeta primers. Method: immunoSEQ multiplex PCR; TCRdb's copy keeps in-frame clones and lacks some. The data contain tens of thousands of clones, about three quarters of them singletons. The clonotype comes from a woman in her thirties in good health and CMV-seropositive. The rearrangement joins TRBV14 to TRBJ2-1, with D maybe TRBD2 (5 bases). Sequenced: PBMCs. This chain's CDR3 is CASSQGGSYNEQFF. CDR3 coding DNA: TGTGCCAGCAGCCAAGGCGGGTCCTACAATGAGCAGTTCTTC.